Reported below is one TCR beta chain. This sample is part of a study of T cell changes during pregnancy in multiple sclerosis. Germline lookup yields CDR1 WNHNN and CDR2 SYGVQD (reference sequence). This CDR3 spans 10 amino acids. Trimming removed 6 bases from V and 7 bases from J, with 7 bases in between. Libraries were prepared by immunoSEQ multiplex PCR; TCRdb keeps only in-frame clonotypes and omits some of them. The repertoire holds around 130,000 clones, with 96% as singletons. The TCR comes from a female donor with multiple sclerosis, enrolled in a pregnancy study. The input for sequencing was peripheral blood, taken after pregnancy. The V gene is TRBV10-1, the J gene TRBJ2-7; D unclear. The CDR3 is CASRALEQYF. For the CDR3, the DNA is TGCGCCAGCAGGGCTTTGGAGCAGTACTTC.